This TCR beta chain emerged from a study of blood T cell repertoires in COVID-19. Data came from immunoSEQ multiplex PCR; TCRdb stores just in-frame clones and leaves some out. In the table there are about 230,000 clones, roughly 80% of which are singletons. The CDR3 spans 14 residues. CDR1 is LNHDA, CDR2 SQIVND, per germline (reference sequence). Trimming removed 7 bases from V and 3 bases from J, with 15 bases in between. The V gene is TRBV19, the J gene TRBJ1-2; D is uncertain. Sequencing was performed on peripheral blood. This clonotype was sampled from a woman in her seventies with active or convalescent COVID-19. The CDR3: CASKLLGGDYGYTF. The CDR3 coding sequence is TGTGCCAGTAAACTCTTAGGCGGGGACTATGGCTACACCTTC.